The 29 T cell receptor beta chains given below trace back to one sample, sequenced in a study of blood T cell repertoires in COVID-19. The method was immunoSEQ multiplex PCR; TCRdb's version includes in-frame clones alone and lacks a portion of them. The data hold around 19,000 clones, with just under 90% observed a single time. Material: peripheral blood. The source is a human donor in a cohort sampled during active COVID-19.

This clone was counted a few times. This sequence joins TRBV28 and TRBJ2-7, with a weak D call TRBD1 (7 bases). CDR3 length equals 16 residues. In germline, CDR1 is MDHEN, CDR2 SYDVKM. V was shortened by 7 bases and J by 0 bases, with 19 bases between the two germline ends. Here the CDR3 reads CASTHRGGDNSYEQYF. CDR3 coding DNA: TGTGCCAGCACCCACAGGGGCGGGGACAACTCCTACGAGCAGTACTTC.

In DNA, the CDR3 is TGTGCCAGTAGTTCCGAAAGACAGGGGGGCTATGGCTACACCTTC. Translating it yields CASSSERQGGYGYTF. V gene TRBV19 combines with J gene TRBJ1-2, with TRBD1 matching 9 bases. Losses at the gene ends were 5 bases for V and 4 bases for J; bases not matched to a gene: 8. Germline CDR1 LNHDA, CDR2 SQIVND (reference sequence). CDR3 length equals 15 residues.

A word on this clone: The identical CDR3 is also encoded by other nucleotide sequences in the sample. The chain links TRBV27 to TRBJ2-2, with 8 nucleotides matching TRBD1. After removal of 10 bases from V and 6 bases from J, the junction contained 10 bases not matched to a gene. Germline V lookup: CDR1 MNHEY, CDR2 SMNVEV (reference sequence). The CDR3 runs to 14 residues. The CDR3 reads CATQPSRGPGELFF. CDR3 DNA sequence: TGTGCCACCCAACCGTCCAGGGGGCCCGGGGAGCTGTTTTTT.

The chain combines TRBV2 with TRBJ1-1; the D is unclear. V shed 4 bases and J shed 7 bases, with 7 bases lying between them. The CDR3 consists of 11 residues. The germline V gene has CDR1 SNHLY and CDR2 FYNNEI. The CDR3: CASSVLIEAFF. In nucleotides, the CDR3 is TGTGCCAGCAGTGTCCTAATTGAAGCTTTCTTT.

This chain uses TRBV30 with TRBJ2-1; 9 bases are shared with TRBD1. Germline V gene sequence: CDR1 GTSNPN, CDR2 SVGIG (reference sequence). Trimming at V came to 2 bases and at J to 10 bases, leaving 18 bases not matched to a gene. CDR3 length: 17 amino acids. In nucleotides, the CDR3 is TGTGCCTGGAGTTCGTACAGGGGGCAACCCCAGGTGATAGAGCAGTTCTTC. Its protein product is CAWSSYRGQPQVIEQFF.

This clone was counted once. The V call is TRBV6-6, the J call TRBJ2-3; D is ambiguous. V was shortened by 1 base and J by 7 bases, with 12 bases between the two germline ends. Germline V gene sequence: CDR1 MNHNY, CDR2 SVGAGI (reference sequence). CDR3 size: 14 residues. The CDR3 nucleotides are TGTGCCAGCAGTTACTTGGAGAATTCTAATACGCAGTATTTT. It specifies CASSYLENSNTQYF.

This clone was counted a single time. This sequence joins TRBV5-4 and TRBJ2-1; D might be TRBD2 (6 bases). Trimming took off 4 bases at V and 1 base at J, with 12 bases between the two ends. Germline-derived CDR1 and CDR2 are SGHNT and YYREEE (reference sequence). This CDR3 contains 15 residues. The CDR3 DNA sequence: TGTGCCAGCAGCACGGAGGGCGGGTCCTACAATGAGCAGTTCTTC. Protein sequence: CASSTEGGSYNEQFF. The entire variable domain, with the rest obtained from reference TRBV5-4 and TRBJ2-1, is as follows: ETGVTQSPTHLIKTRGQQVTLRCSSQSGHNTVSWYQQALGQGPQFIFQYYREEENGRGNFPPRFSGLQFPNYSSELNVNALELDDSALYLCASSTEGGSYNEQFFGPGTRLTVL.

The gene calls are TRBV19 and TRBJ2-5; D not resolved. Deletions cut 1 base from V and 5 bases from J, with 11 bases between. Germline V gene lookup returns CDR1 LNHDA and CDR2 SQIVND (reference sequence). The CDR3 covers 14 residues. Here the CDR3 reads CASSIGSFSETQYF. In DNA, the CDR3 is TGTGCCAGTAGTATAGGTTCGTTTTCGGAGACCCAGTACTTC.

CDR3 sequence (DNA): TGTGCCAGCAGTTTAGTCGGTGATTCACCCCTCCACTTT. Residues: CASSLVGDSPLHF. The chain is built from TRBV12-3 or TRBV12-4 and TRBJ1-6; D is undetermined. CDR3 length equals 13 residues. Trimming pared 1 base from V and 8 bases from J, leaving 6 bases between.

The chain carries TRBV5-1 and TRBJ2-7; a possible D gene is TRBD2 (6 bases). The V end lost 1 base, the J end lost 1 base, and 12 bases lay between the germline ends. CDR1 and CDR2 from the germline V gene are SGHRS and YFSETQ. The CDR3 is 15 residues long. The CDR3 nucleotides read TGCGCCAGCAGCTTGTTTAGCGGAGGGTCCTACGAGCAGTACTTC. Residues: CASSLFSGGSYEQYF.

The chain employs TRBV5-6 and TRBJ2-3; D is unresolved. V lost 5 bases and J lost 4, with 8 bases in between. CDR3 size: 12 residues. CDR1 SGHDT and CDR2 YYEEEE come from the germline V gene. The CDR3 spells CASSHAADTQYF. The CDR3 DNA sequence: TGTGCCAGCAGTCACGCAGCAGATACGCAGTATTTT. The full variable domain, with the rest looked up from reference TRBV5-6 and TRBJ2-3, is DAGVTQSPTHLIKTRGQQVTLRCSPKSGHDTVSWYQQALGQGPQFIFQYYEEEERQRGNFPDRFSGHQFPNYSSELNVNALLLGDSALYLCASSHAADTQYFGPGTRLTVL.

The J gene is TRBJ1-5, the V gene TRBV13; 8 positions agree with TRBD1. V lost 5 bases to trimming and J lost 6 bases; unmatched junction nucleotides: 3. The germline V gene encodes CDR1 PRHDT and CDR2 FYEKMQ (reference sequence). The CDR3 runs 13 residues. CDR3 loop: CASSDTGGQPQHF. For the CDR3, the DNA is TGTGCCAGCAGCGATACAGGGGGTCAGCCCCAGCATTTT. The full variable domain, its missing parts supplied by reference TRBV13 and TRBJ1-5, is AAGVIQSPRHLIKEKRETATLKCYPIPRHDTVYWYQQGPGQDPQFLISFYEKMQSDKGSIPDRFSAQQFSDYHSELNMSSLELGDSALYFCASSDTGGQPQHFGDGTRLSIL.

The chain recombines TRBV14 with TRBJ2-1, with 8 bases lining up with TRBD2. The CDR3 runs 14 residues. In germline, CDR1 is SGHDN, CDR2 FVKESK. Germline trimming cut 4 bases from V and 9 bases from J; bases unmatched to any gene: 8. Here the CDR3 reads CASSPGLGAAEQFF. CDR3 bases: TGTGCCAGCAGCCCGGGACTAGGGGCGGCTGAGCAGTTCTTC.

The chain recombines TRBV28 with TRBJ1-5; TRBD1 is a possible D gene (5 bases). From germline, CDR1 is MDHEN and CDR2 SYDVKM. The V and J ends lost 3 bases and 6 bases respectively, with 15 bases between them. The CDR3 covers 15 residues. CDR3 sequence reads: CASSLGLGVGQPQHF. The CDR3 nucleotides are TGTGCCAGCAGTTTGGGACTTGGTGTGGGTCAGCCCCAGCATTTT.

The chain joins TRBV30 to TRBJ2-7; 13 positions agree with TRBD2. Trimming removed 7 bases from V and 5 bases from J; junction bases left unmatched: 14. The CDR3 totals 16 residues. The germline V gene encodes CDR1 GTSNPN and CDR2 SVGIG (reference sequence). For the CDR3, the DNA is TGTGCCTATAGCCGGGCACTAGCGGGAGGGCCTGACGAGCAGTACTTC. It codes for CAYSRALAGGPDEQYF.

The chain's CDR3 is CASSGDNQPLTNIQYF. CDR3 DNA sequence: TGTGCCAGCAGTGGAGACAACCAGCCCTTAACAAACATTCAGTACTTC. The J gene is TRBJ2-4, the V gene TRBV2; no clear D gene. In germline, CDR1 is SNHLY, CDR2 FYNNEI. This CDR3 region has 16 residues. With 4 bases removed from V and 6 bases from J, the gap between germline ends came to 19 bases.

The rearrangement uses TRBV14 and TRBJ2-3; the match to TRBD2 covers 7 bases. Germline lookup yields CDR1 SGHDN and CDR2 FVKESK. Trimming cost V 2 bases and J 12 bases; bases outside gene matches: 11. The CDR3 runs 14 residues. Written as DNA, the CDR3 is TGTGCCAGCAGCCAACCTAAGGGACTACCCACCCAGTATTTT. Translating it yields CASSQPKGLPTQYF.

The DNA for the CDR3 is TGTGCCAGCAGCCCTGGATCCTCGGGGGAGACCCAGTACTTC. It is translated as CASSPGSSGETQYF. V usage is TRBV7-3 and J usage is TRBJ2-5, with a weak D call TRBD2 (5 bases). Germline CDR1 reads SGHTA; CDR2 reads FQGTGA. The V end was cut by 5 bases, the J end by 5 bases, with 15 bases between. This CDR3 spans 14 amino acids.

This clone was recorded only once. The V gene is TRBV10-3, the J gene TRBJ2-7; 8 bases are a match to TRBD1. The CDR3 loop spans 15 amino acids. The germline V gene has CDR1 ENHRY and CDR2 SYGVKD. The J segment lost 2 bases and the V segment lost 4 bases, leaving 7 bases of the junction unmatched. The CDR3 nucleotides read TGTGCCATCAGTGCTGCCGGGACAGGTACCTACGAGCAGTACTTC. Its protein product is CAISAAGTGTYEQYF.

The gene calls are TRBV29-1 and TRBJ2-6, with D perhaps TRBD1 (5 bases). Germline V gene sequence: CDR1 SQVTM, CDR2 ANQGSEA. This CDR3 comprises 13 residues. The V end lost 6 bases, the J end lost 0 bases, and 6 bases lay between the germline ends. The CDR3 sequence: CSVDSSGANVLTF. CDR3 bases: TGCAGCGTCGACAGCTCTGGGGCCAACGTCCTGACTTTC.

V is TRBV11-2 and J is TRBJ2-5; TRBD1 agrees at 9 bases. V was clipped by 5 bases and J by 1 base; unmatched bases: 8. Germline V gene data show CDR1 as SGHAT and CDR2 as FQNNGV. There are 16 residues in the CDR3. CDR3 residues: CASSLRGDRVQETQYF. DNA for the CDR3: TGTGCCAGCAGCCTCAGAGGGGACAGGGTCCAAGAGACCCAGTACTTC.

The chain carries TRBV7-3 and TRBJ2-3; weak D call: TRBD1 (6 bases). Trimming removed 6 bases at V and 0 bases at J, with 13 bases between. The CDR3 totals 15 residues. Germline V gives CDR1 SGHTA, CDR2 FQGTGA. The DNA for the CDR3 is TGTGCCAGCAGTTCAGGGGCATCTAGCACAGATACGCAGTATTTT. This gives the protein CASSSGASSTDTQYF.

V and J are TRBV18 and TRBJ1-5, with 7 nucleotides matching TRBD1. With 3 bases clipped from V and 3 bases from J, the junction kept 2 bases outside the gene matches. CDR3 size: 14 residues. In germline, CDR1 is KGHSH, CDR2 LQKENI. CDR3 sequence (DNA): TGTGCCAGCTCACCGACAGGGAACAATCAGCCCCAGCATTTT. This codes for CASSPTGNNQPQHF.

The chain recombines TRBV28 with TRBJ1-2; D unresolved. This CDR3 comprises 13 residues. The germline gives CDR1 MDHEN, CDR2 SYDVKM. V was pared by 3 bases and J by 1 base, with 6 bases between. The CDR3 coding sequence is TGTGCCAGCAGTTTTCGGGGTAACTATGGCTACACCTTC. This sequence encodes CASSFRGNYGYTF.

J is TRBJ1-1 and V is TRBV29-1; TRBD1 is a possible D gene (6 bases). Germline CDR1 is SQVTM and CDR2 is ANQGSEA. V shed 7 bases and J shed 0 bases, with 18 bases lying between them. The CDR3 covers 15 residues. This CDR3 is CSGTRETGLNTEAFF. In DNA form, the CDR3 reads TGCAGCGGTACGAGGGAAACAGGGCTGAACACTGAAGCTTTCTTT.

The V and J genes are TRBV3-1 (or the pseudogene TRBV3-2) and TRBJ2-2, with 8 nucleotides matching TRBD1. The junction had 9 bases not matched to a gene; V was cut back by 5 bases and J by 4 bases. The germline V gene has CDR1 LGHDT and CDR2 YNNKEL (reference sequence). CDR3 size: 16 residues. The CDR3 coding sequence is TGTGCCAGCAGCTCCGGGACAGGAGTTAGCACCGGGGAGCTGTTTTTT. Its translation is CASSSGTGVSTGELFF.

This clone was recorded once. This chain links TRBV4-1 with TRBJ2-5; D may be TRBD2 (5 bases). Germline V gene sequence: CDR1 MGHRA, CDR2 YSYEKL. There are 18 residues in the CDR3. V was cut by 0 bases and J by 7 bases, with 24 bases left in between. CDR3 protein: CASSQEVGSRRGLGTQYF. In nucleotides, the CDR3 is TGCGCCAGCAGCCAAGAGGTAGGGAGCCGGAGAGGGCTAGGGACCCAGTACTTC.

J is TRBJ2-5 and V is TRBV19, with 14 nucleotides matching TRBD2. The V segment lost 1 base and the J segment 5 bases; nucleotides outside the gene matches: 3. Germline loops: CDR1 LNHDA, CDR2 SQIVND (reference sequence). The CDR3 covers 16 residues. CDR3 residues: CASSIGLAGGSETQYF. CDR3 bases: TGTGCCAGTAGTATAGGACTAGCGGGAGGGAGTGAGACCCAGTACTTC.

The chain has TRBV28 and TRBJ2-7; 7 bases line up with TRBD2. The CDR3 has 16 residues. CDR1 is MDHEN, CDR2 SYDVKM, per germline. V lost 3 bases to trimming and J lost 3 bases; unmatched junction nucleotides: 11. The CDR3 is CASSLPIGTIHYEQYF. CDR3 coding DNA: TGTGCCAGCAGTTTGCCTATCGGGACTATTCACTACGAGCAGTACTTC. The full variable domain, in which reference TRBV28 and TRBJ2-7 provide the parts outside the CDR3, is DVKVTQSSRYLVKRTGEKVFLECVQDMDHENMFWYRQDPGLGLRLIYFSYDVKMKEKGDIPEGYSVSREKKERFSLILESASTNQTSMYLCASSLPIGTIHYEQYFGPGTRLTVT.